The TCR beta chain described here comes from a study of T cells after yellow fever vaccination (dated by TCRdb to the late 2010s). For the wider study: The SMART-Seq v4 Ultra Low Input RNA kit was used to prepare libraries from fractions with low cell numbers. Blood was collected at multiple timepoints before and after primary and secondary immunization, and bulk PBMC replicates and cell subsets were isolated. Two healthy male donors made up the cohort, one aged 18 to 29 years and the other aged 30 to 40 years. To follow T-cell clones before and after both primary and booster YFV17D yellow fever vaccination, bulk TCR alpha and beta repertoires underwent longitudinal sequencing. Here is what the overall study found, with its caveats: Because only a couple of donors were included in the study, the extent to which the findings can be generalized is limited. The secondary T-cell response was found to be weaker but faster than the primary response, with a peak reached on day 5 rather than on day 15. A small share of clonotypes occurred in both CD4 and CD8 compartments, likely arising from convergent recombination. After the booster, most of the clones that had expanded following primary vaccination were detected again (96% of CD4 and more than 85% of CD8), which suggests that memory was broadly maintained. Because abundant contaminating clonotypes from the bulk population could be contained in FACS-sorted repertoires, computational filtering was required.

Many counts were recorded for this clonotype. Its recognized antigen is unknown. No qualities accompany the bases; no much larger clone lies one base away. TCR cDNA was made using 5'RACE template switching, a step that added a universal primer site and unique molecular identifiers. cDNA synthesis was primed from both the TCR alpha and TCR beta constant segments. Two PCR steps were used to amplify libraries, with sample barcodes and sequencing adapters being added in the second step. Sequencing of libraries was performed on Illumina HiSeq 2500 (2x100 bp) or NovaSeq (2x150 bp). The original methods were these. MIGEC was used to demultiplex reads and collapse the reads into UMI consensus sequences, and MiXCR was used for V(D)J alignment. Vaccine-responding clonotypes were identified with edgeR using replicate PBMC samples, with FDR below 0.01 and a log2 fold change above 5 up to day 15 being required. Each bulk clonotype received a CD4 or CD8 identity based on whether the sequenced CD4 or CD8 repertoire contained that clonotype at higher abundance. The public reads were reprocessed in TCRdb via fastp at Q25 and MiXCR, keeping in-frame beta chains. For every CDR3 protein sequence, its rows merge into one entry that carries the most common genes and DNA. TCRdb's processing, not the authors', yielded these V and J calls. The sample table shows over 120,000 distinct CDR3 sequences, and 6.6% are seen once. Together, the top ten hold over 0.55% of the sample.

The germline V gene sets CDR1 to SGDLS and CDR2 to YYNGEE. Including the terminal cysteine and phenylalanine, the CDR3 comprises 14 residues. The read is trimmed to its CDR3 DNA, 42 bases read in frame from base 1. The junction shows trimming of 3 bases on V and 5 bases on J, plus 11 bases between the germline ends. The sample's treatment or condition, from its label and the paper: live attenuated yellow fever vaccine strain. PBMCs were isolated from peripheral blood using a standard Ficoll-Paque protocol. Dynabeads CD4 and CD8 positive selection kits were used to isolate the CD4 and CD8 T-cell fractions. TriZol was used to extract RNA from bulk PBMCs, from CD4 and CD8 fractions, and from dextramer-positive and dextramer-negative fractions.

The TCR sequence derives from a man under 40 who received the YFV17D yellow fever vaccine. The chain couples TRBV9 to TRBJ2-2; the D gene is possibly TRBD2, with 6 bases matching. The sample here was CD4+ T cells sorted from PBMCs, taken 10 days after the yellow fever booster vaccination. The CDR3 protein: CASSGGLTTGELFF. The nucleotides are TGTGCCAGCAGCGGAGGACTAACGACCGGGGAGCTGTTTTTT.